These 10 T cell receptor beta chains originate from one sample sequenced in a study of cytomegalovirus exposure and HLA in healthy donors. Researchers ran the PCR with 60 Vbeta and 13 Jbeta primers. Some clones are missing from TCRdb's copy, which holds only in-frame ones; the method was immunoSEQ multiplex PCR. Of about 190,000 clones in the sample, about an eighth were seen once. The sequenced material came from PBMCs. The receptors here all came from a man aged 50-60 years in good health and CMV-seropositive.

The sample holds a few counts of this clone. The V gene is TRBV2, the J gene TRBJ2-4; D gene ambiguous. From germline, CDR1 is SNHLY and CDR2 FYNNEI. V lost 4 bases to trimming and J lost 3 bases, with 10 bases between them. The length of the CDR3 is 14 residues. CDR3 sequence reads: CASSATIYKNIQYF. In DNA, the CDR3 is TGTGCCAGCAGTGCGACAATTTACAAAAACATTCAGTACTTC.

The chain joins TRBV19 to TRBJ1-2, with D perhaps matching TRBD1 (6 bases). Looked up from germline, CDR1 is LNHDA and CDR2 is SQIVND (reference sequence). V was clipped by 4 bases and J by 3 bases, with 15 bases between them. The CDR3 is 15 amino acids. DNA for the CDR3: TGTGCCAGTAGTAGTATTGGGGGCGGTTACTATGGCTACACCTTC. It translates to CASSSIGGGYYGYTF. The full variable domain, in which reference TRBV19 and TRBJ1-2 provide the parts outside the CDR3, is DGGITQSPKYLFRKEGQNVTLSCEQNLNHDAMYWYRQDPGQGLRLIYYSQIVNDFQKGDIAEGYSVSREKKESFPLTVTSAQKNPTAFYLCASSSIGGGYYGYTFGSGTRLTVV.

V usage is TRBV4-3 and J usage is TRBJ2-3, with 9 bases fitting TRBD2. Germline trimming cut 0 bases from V and 1 base from J; bases unmatched to any gene: 2. This CDR3 spans 16 amino acids. In germline, CDR1 is LGHNA, CDR2 YSLEER. The CDR3 reads CASSQDLAGGTDTQYF. The CDR3 DNA follows: TGCGCCAGCAGCCAAGATTTAGCGGGGGGCACAGATACGCAGTATTTT.

In the case of this clone: At the DNA level, this CDR3 is encoded by other sequences in the same sample as well. The CDR3 reads CASRGTGRNSPLHF. The CDR3 region has the DNA TGTGCCAGCAGAGGGACAGGGAGAAATTCACCCCTCCACTTT. The chain employs TRBV2 and TRBJ1-6, with 9 bases matching TRBD1. This CDR3 is built from 14 residues. Germline trimming cut 6 bases from V and 7 bases from J; bases unmatched to any gene: 4. Looked up from germline, CDR1 is SNHLY and CDR2 is FYNNEI.

A few counts support this clone. The V call is TRBV6-5, the J call TRBJ1-1, with unresolved D. CDR1 is MNHEY and CDR2 is SVGAGI in the germline V gene. V lost 4 bases and J 4 bases, leaving 16 bases between the germline ends. This CDR3 has 15 amino acids. CDR3 region: CASSFQAPAGTEAFF. For the CDR3, the DNA is TGTGCCAGCAGTTTCCAGGCCCCAGCGGGCACTGAAGCTTTCTTT.

This chain links TRBV19 with TRBJ1-5; the match to TRBD1 covers 8 bases. V was pared by 6 bases and J by 1 base, with 2 bases of the junction left unmatched. CDR3 length: 14 amino acids. Germline values: CDR1 LNHDA, CDR2 SQIVND (reference sequence). The CDR3 nucleotides are TGTGCCAGTAGACAGGGGGAAAGCAATCAGCCCCAGCATTTT. It encodes CASRQGESNQPQHF.

This clone came up a few times. V and J are TRBV6-6 and TRBJ2-7; D might be TRBD2 (6 bases). In germline, CDR1 is MNHNY, CDR2 SVGAGI (reference sequence). The CDR3 spans 14 residues. V lost 5 bases to trimming and J lost 0 bases, with 11 bases between them. This CDR3 is CASSRGTDSYEQYF. In nucleotides, the CDR3 is TGTGCCAGCAGTCGGGGGACGGACTCCTACGAGCAGTACTTC.

The V call is TRBV4-3, the J call TRBJ1-2, with D possibly TRBD1 on 5 matching bases. This CDR3 region has 14 residues. The germline CDR1 and CDR2 sequences are LGHNA and YSLEER. Between the trimmed V and J ends, which lost 0 bases and 4 bases, there was a span of 9 bases. This CDR3 reads CASSQDPRVYGYTF. Written as DNA, the CDR3 is TGCGCCAGCAGCCAAGATCCCAGGGTCTATGGCTACACCTTC.

The table lists this clone with a few counts. The rearrangement joins TRBV5-1 to TRBJ2-2; 8 bases agree with TRBD2. The V gene end was trimmed by 0 bases and the J gene end by 1 base; junction bases not matched to a gene: 8. This CDR3 spans 18 amino acids. The germline CDR1 and CDR2 sequences are SGHRS and YFSETQ. The CDR3 coding sequence is TGCGCCAGCAGCTTGGAACCACGGACTAGCTGGAACACCGGGGAGCTGTTTTTT. This codes for CASSLEPRTSWNTGELFF.

In its sample, this clone was seen a few times. This chain links TRBV2 with TRBJ2-3; TRBD1 might be the D (6 bases). The germline gives CDR1 SNHLY, CDR2 FYNNEI. This CDR3 is 14 amino acids long. Trimming stripped 4 bases from V and 5 bases from J, with 13 bases between. The CDR3 protein is CASSVGKGVDTQYF. CDR3 nucleotide sequence: TGTGCCAGCAGTGTCGGAAAGGGGGTAGATACGCAGTATTTT.